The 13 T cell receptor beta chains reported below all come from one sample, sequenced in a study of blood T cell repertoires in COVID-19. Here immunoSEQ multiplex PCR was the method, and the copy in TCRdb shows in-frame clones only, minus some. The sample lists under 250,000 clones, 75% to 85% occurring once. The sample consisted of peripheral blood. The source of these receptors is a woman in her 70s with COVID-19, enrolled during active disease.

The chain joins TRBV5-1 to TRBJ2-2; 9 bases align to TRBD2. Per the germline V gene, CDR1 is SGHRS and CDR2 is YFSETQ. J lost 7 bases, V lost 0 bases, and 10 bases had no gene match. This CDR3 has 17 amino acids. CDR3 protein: CASSLVELAGRSGELFF. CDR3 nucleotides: TGCGCCAGCAGCTTGGTCGAGCTAGCGGGACGTAGCGGGGAGCTGTTTTTT.

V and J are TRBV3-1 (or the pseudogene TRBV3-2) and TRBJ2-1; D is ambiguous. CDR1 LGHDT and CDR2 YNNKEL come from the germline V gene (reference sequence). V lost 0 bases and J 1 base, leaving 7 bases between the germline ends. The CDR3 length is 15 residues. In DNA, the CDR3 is TGTGCCAGCAGCCAAGACCACCAGTCCTACAATGAGCAGTTCTTC. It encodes CASSQDHQSYNEQFF.

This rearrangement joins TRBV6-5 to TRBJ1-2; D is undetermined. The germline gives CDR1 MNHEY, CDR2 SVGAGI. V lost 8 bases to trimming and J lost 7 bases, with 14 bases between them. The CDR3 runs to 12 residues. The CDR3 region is CASCNPIIGYTF. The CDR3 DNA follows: TGTGCCAGCTGCAACCCTATTATTGGCTACACCTTC.

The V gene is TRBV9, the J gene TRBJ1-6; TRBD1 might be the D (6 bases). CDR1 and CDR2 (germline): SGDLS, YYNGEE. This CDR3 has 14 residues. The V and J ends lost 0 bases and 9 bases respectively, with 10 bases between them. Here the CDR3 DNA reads TGTGCCAGCAGCGTAGCCACAGGGATTTCACCCCTCCACTTT. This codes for CASSVATGISPLHF.

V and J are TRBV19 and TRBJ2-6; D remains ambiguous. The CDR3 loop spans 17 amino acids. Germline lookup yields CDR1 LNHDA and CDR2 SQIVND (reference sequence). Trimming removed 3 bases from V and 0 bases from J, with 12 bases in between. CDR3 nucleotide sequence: TGTGCCAGTAGTATGTCTTGGCAGTTCTCTGGGGCCAACGTCCTGACTTTC. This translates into CASSMSWQFSGANVLTF.

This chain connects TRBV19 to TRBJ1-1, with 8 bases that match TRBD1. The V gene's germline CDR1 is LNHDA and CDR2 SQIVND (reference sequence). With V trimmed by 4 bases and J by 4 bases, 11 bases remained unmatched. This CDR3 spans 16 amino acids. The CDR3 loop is CASSTSRDRWSTEAFF. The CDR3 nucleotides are TGTGCCAGTAGTACCTCCCGGGACAGGTGGAGCACTGAAGCTTTCTTT. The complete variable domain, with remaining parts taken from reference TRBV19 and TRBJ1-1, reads DGGITQSPKYLFRKEGQNVTLSCEQNLNHDAMYWYRQDPGQGLRLIYYSQIVNDFQKGDIAEGYSVSREKKESFPLTVTSAQKNPTAFYLCASSTSRDRWSTEAFFGQGTRLTVV.

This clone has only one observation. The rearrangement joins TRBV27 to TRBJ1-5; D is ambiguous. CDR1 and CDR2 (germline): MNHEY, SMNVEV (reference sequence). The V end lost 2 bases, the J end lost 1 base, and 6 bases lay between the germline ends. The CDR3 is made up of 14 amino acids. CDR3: CASSLARSNQPQHF. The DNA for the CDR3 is TGTGCCAGCAGTTTAGCCAGAAGCAATCAGCCCCAGCATTTT.

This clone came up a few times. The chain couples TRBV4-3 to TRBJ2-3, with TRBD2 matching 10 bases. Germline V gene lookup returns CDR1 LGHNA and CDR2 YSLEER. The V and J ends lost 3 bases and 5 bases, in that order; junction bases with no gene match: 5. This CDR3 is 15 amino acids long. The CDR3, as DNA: TGCGCCAGCAGCCACCTAGCGGGAGAAAGAGATACGCAGTATTTT. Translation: CASSHLAGERDTQYF.

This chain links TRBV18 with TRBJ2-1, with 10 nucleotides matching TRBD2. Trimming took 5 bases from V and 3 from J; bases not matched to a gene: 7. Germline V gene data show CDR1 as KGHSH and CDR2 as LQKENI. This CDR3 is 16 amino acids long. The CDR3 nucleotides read TGTGCCAGCTCATTTCGGACTAGCGGAAACTACAATGAGCAGTTCTTC. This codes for CASSFRTSGNYNEQFF.

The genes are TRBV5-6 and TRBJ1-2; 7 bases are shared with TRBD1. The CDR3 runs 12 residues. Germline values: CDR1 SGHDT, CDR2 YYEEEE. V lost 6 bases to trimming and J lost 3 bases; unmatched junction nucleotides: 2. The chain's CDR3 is CASTQGDYGYTF. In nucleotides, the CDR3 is TGTGCCAGCACCCAGGGGGACTATGGCTACACCTTC.

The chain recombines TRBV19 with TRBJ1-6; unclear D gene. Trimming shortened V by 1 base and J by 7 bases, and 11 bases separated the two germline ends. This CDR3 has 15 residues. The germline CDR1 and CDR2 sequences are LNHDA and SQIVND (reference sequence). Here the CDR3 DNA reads TGTGCCAGTAGTATAGTGGCAGGATTGAATTCACCCCTCCACTTT. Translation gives CASSIVAGLNSPLHF.

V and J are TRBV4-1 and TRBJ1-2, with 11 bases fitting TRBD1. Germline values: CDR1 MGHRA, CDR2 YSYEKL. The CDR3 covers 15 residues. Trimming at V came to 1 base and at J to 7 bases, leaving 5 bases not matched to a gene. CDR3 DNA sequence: TGCGCCAGCAGCCAAGGTTGGACAGGGGGCAGTGGCTACACCTTC. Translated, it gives CASSQGWTGGSGYTF.

CDR3 protein: CASSPQSGGTEAFF. The DNA of the CDR3 is TGTGCCAGCTCACCACAGTCGGGAGGCACTGAAGCTTTCTTT. The V gene is TRBV18, the J gene TRBJ1-1; D not resolved. V was cut by 1 base and J by 4 bases, with 10 bases left in between. CDR3 length: 14 amino acids. Germline-derived CDR1 and CDR2 are KGHSH and LQKENI. The entire variable domain, with the rest obtained from reference TRBV18 and TRBJ1-1, is as follows: NAGVMQNPRHLVRRRGQEARLRCSPMKGHSHVYWYRQLPEEGLKFMVYLQKENIIDESGMPKERFSAEFPKEGPSILRIQQVVRGDSAAYFCASSPQSGGTEAFFGQGTRLTVV.